The rows below give T cell receptor beta chains drawn from one sample of a study of T cell repertoires in cytomegalovirus infection. From the reads, TCRdb called clonotypes with MiXCR, one entry per CDR3 protein. The sample contains around 740,000 distinct CDR3 sequences, under 40% of which appear only once. Sequenced: PBMCs. The source of these receptors is a human donor in good health (CMV status not recorded). Some clones in this sample may be carry-over from other donors' samples. The CDR3 runs from the conserved cysteine through the conserved F or W. Each record gives: clone size, D gene, J gene, V gene, CDR3 DNA, CDR3 protein. A D gene is named only where the DNA matches it firmly. Rows give clone size only sometimes, using once, few, many, or a class for an expanded clone.

clone_size: NA
d_call: NA
j_call: TRBJ2-3
v_call: TRBV6-1
cdr3_nt: TGTGCCAGCAACCCAGAGCCAGCTGCCACAGATACGCAGTATTTT
cdr3_aa: CASNPEPAATDTQYF

clone_size: NA
d_call: TRBD2
j_call: TRBJ2-1
v_call: TRBV7-2
cdr3_nt: TGTGCCAGCAGCTTTGGCGGGAGGGCCTCGAATGAGCAGTTCTTC
cdr3_aa: CASSFGGRASNEQFF

clone_size: NA
d_call: NA
j_call: TRBJ2-3
v_call: TRBV10-3
cdr3_nt: TGTGCCGCCCGACCCGGGACACGAGCCCCCATCACAACTTTTACAGATACGCAGTATTTT
cdr3_aa: CAARPGTRAPITTFTDTQYF

clone_size: many
d_call: NA
j_call: TRBJ2-2
v_call: TRBV7-8
cdr3_nt: TGTGCCAGCAGCTTAGAGCTTGGGGGGTCCTCGAACACCGGGGAGCTGTTTTTT
cdr3_aa: CASSLELGGSSNTGELFF

clone_size: few
d_call: TRBD1
j_call: TRBJ1-5
v_call: TRBV15
cdr3_nt: TGTGCCACCAGCTTTTCAGGGGGGGGAGTCCAGCCCCAGCATTTT
cdr3_aa: CATSFSGGGVQPQHF

clone_size: few
d_call: NA
j_call: TRBJ2-1
v_call: TRBV20-1
cdr3_nt: TGCAGTGCCGCAGCCTTGGCCAATGAGCAGTTCTTC
cdr3_aa: CSAAALANEQFF

clone_size: few
d_call: NA
j_call: TRBJ2-1
v_call: TRBV6-5
cdr3_nt: TGTGCCAGCAGTTACAGTTGGGGGGAGGCCTACAATGAGCAGTTCTTC
cdr3_aa: CASSYSWGEAYNEQFF

clone_size: NA
d_call: TRBD2
j_call: TRBJ2-5
v_call: TRBV28
cdr3_nt: TGTGCCAGCAGGAACCTAGCGGGAGAGACCCAGTACTTC
cdr3_aa: CASRNLAGETQYF

clone_size: NA
d_call: NA
j_call: TRBJ1-1
v_call: TRBV12-3/TRBV12-4
cdr3_nt: TGTGCCAGCAGCCAACTCCGAGGGCGGGGGAACACTGAAGCTTTCTTT
cdr3_aa: CASSQLRGRGNTEAFF

clone_size: many
d_call: NA
j_call: TRBJ2-3
v_call: TRBV7-8
cdr3_nt: TGTGCCAGCAGCTTAATCGGCGGGGCGTTCACAGATACGCAGTATTTT
cdr3_aa: CASSLIGGAFTDTQYF

clone_size: NA
d_call: NA
j_call: TRBJ1-6
v_call: TRBV5-4
cdr3_nt: TGTGCCAGCAGTATGGACCCCGAACGAGGCAATTCACCCCTCCACTTT
cdr3_aa: CASSMDPERGNSPLHF

clone_size: NA
d_call: NA
j_call: TRBJ2-7
v_call: TRBV20-1
cdr3_nt: TGCAGTGCTAGAGGGCTAACAGCCCCTCGCGAGCAGTACTTC
cdr3_aa: CSARGLTAPREQYF

clone_size: few
d_call: NA
j_call: TRBJ2-3
v_call: TRBV14
cdr3_nt: TGTGCCAGCAGCCCCCACCACCTACCCACAGATACGCAGTATTTT
cdr3_aa: CASSPHHLPTDTQYF

clone_size: many
d_call: TRBD2
j_call: TRBJ2-1
v_call: TRBV7-9
cdr3_nt: TGTGCCAGCAGCTCGCCGGGACTAGCGGACAATGAGCAGTTCTTC
cdr3_aa: CASSSPGLADNEQFF

clone_size: few
d_call: NA
j_call: TRBJ1-6
v_call: TRBV27
cdr3_nt: TGTGCCAGCAGTCCGACGGGGGCTCATCGGATAGCTTCACCCCTCCACTTT
cdr3_aa: CASSPTGAHRIASPLHF

clone_size: NA
d_call: TRBD1
j_call: TRBJ2-1
v_call: TRBV12-3/TRBV12-4
cdr3_nt: TGTGCCAGCAGTTTTGGACAGGGGAGTGAGCAGTTCTTC
cdr3_aa: CASSFGQGSEQFF

clone_size: NA
d_call: TRBD1
j_call: TRBJ1-1
v_call: TRBV10-3
cdr3_nt: TGTGCCATCAGCCCGACGGGGGGACAGTTGAACACTGAAGCTTTCTTT
cdr3_aa: CAISPTGGQLNTEAFF

clone_size: NA
d_call: NA
j_call: TRBJ1-5
v_call: TRBV7-9
cdr3_nt: TGTGCCAGCAGCTTAGTTGGGAGACAGCCCCACCATTTT
cdr3_aa: CASSLVGRQPHHF

clone_size: few
d_call: NA
j_call: TRBJ1-5
v_call: TRBV19
cdr3_nt: TGTGCCAGCACCACACAGGGATCGGCTAGGAGCAATCAGCCCCAGCATTTT
cdr3_aa: CASTTQGSARSNQPQHF

clone_size: NA
d_call: NA
j_call: TRBJ2-2
v_call: TRBV6-2/TRBV6-3
cdr3_nt: TGTGCCAGCAGTTACAACTGGGGGAGTGGCGGGGAGCTGTTTTTT
cdr3_aa: CASSYNWGSGGELFF

clone_size: few
d_call: TRBD2
j_call: TRBJ2-2
v_call: TRBV20-1
cdr3_nt: TGCAGTGCTAGATCCGTTAGCGGGGCCCACCCCGGGGAGCTGTTTTTT
cdr3_aa: CSARSVSGAHPGELFF

clone_size: few
d_call: TRBD1
j_call: TRBJ1-6
v_call: TRBV11-2
cdr3_nt: TGTGCCAGCAGCTCCGGACAGGGCCGGCATTCACCCCTCCACTTT
cdr3_aa: CASSSGQGRHSPLHF

clone_size: NA
d_call: NA
j_call: TRBJ1-5
v_call: TRBV20-1
cdr3_nt: TGCAGTGCTAGAGATTTGACAGAGGATCAGCCCCAGCATTTT
cdr3_aa: CSARDLTEDQPQHF

clone_size: few
d_call: NA
j_call: TRBJ2-1
v_call: TRBV14
cdr3_nt: TGTGCCAGCAGCCAAGCGGGGATGGTGTACAATGAGCAGTTCTTC
cdr3_aa: CASSQAGMVYNEQFF

clone_size: few
d_call: NA
j_call: TRBJ2-3
v_call: TRBV20-1
cdr3_nt: TGCAGTGCTTCACAGCGTTACCGCACAGATACGCAGTATTTT
cdr3_aa: CSASQRYRTDTQYF

clone_size: few
d_call: TRBD2
j_call: TRBJ2-1
v_call: TRBV6-6
cdr3_nt: TGTGCCAGCAGTAATAGCGGGCCCTACAATGAGCAGTTCTTC
cdr3_aa: CASSNSGPYNEQFF

clone_size: few
d_call: NA
j_call: TRBJ1-2
v_call: TRBV11-2
cdr3_nt: TGTGCCAGCAGCTTAGGGGTGGGGACCGCTAACTATGGCTACACCTTC
cdr3_aa: CASSLGVGTANYGYTF

clone_size: NA
d_call: TRBD1
j_call: TRBJ1-2
v_call: TRBV12-3/TRBV12-4
cdr3_nt: TGTGCCAGCAGCCTTAGGACAGGCGTCTACACCTTC
cdr3_aa: CASSLRTGVYTF

clone_size: NA
d_call: TRBD1
j_call: TRBJ1-2
v_call: TRBV29-1
cdr3_nt: TGCAGCGTTGAAAGGGAGGGTTACAGGGGCGAAGACTATGGCTACACCTTC
cdr3_aa: CSVEREGYRGEDYGYTF

clone_size: few
d_call: TRBD1
j_call: TRBJ1-1
v_call: TRBV18
cdr3_nt: TGTGCCAGCTCACCAATGAGGACAGGGAGATCGGACACTGAAGCTTTCTTT
cdr3_aa: CASSPMRTGRSDTEAFF

clone_size: few
d_call: NA
j_call: TRBJ1-4
v_call: TRBV7-9
cdr3_nt: TGTGCCAGCAGCTTATTTCCTACACATGAAAAACTGTTTTTT
cdr3_aa: CASSLFPTHEKLFF

clone_size: many
d_call: NA
j_call: TRBJ1-1
v_call: TRBV7-9
cdr3_nt: TGTGCCAGCAGTCTCCCGGCGAGGGGCACTGAAGCTTTCTTT
cdr3_aa: CASSLPARGTEAFF

clone_size: NA
d_call: NA
j_call: TRBJ1-4
v_call: TRBV15
cdr3_nt: TGTGCCACCAGCCCGGGCGGGCCTAATGAAAAACTGTTTTTT
cdr3_aa: CATSPGGPNEKLFF

clone_size: few
d_call: NA
j_call: TRBJ2-1
v_call: TRBV29-1
cdr3_nt: TGCAGCGTTGAAGATCGGAGGTGGGAGCAGTTCTTC
cdr3_aa: CSVEDRRWEQFF

clone_size: NA
d_call: TRBD1
j_call: TRBJ1-4
v_call: TRBV20-1
cdr3_nt: TGCAGTGCTAGAGAGGGGGACAGGGGTGAAAAACTGTTTTTT
cdr3_aa: CSAREGDRGEKLFF

clone_size: NA
d_call: TRBD2
j_call: TRBJ2-7
v_call: TRBV29-1
cdr3_nt: TGCAGCGCCGAGGGAGCGGGAGTAGGTTACGAGCAGTACTTC
cdr3_aa: CSAEGAGVGYEQYF

clone_size: NA
d_call: TRBD2
j_call: TRBJ2-7
v_call: TRBV30
cdr3_nt: TGTGCCTGGGCTTACCCGGGACTAGCAGACGAGCAGTACTTC
cdr3_aa: CAWAYPGLADEQYF

clone_size: NA
d_call: NA
j_call: TRBJ1-3
v_call: TRBV18
cdr3_nt: TGTGCCAGCTCACCGGGTCTAGGAGACTCTGGAAACACCATATATTTT
cdr3_aa: CASSPGLGDSGNTIYF

clone_size: NA
d_call: NA
j_call: TRBJ1-3
v_call: TRBV27
cdr3_nt: TGTGCCAGCGCGCCGGGGGCCTTGGGAAACACCATATATTTT
cdr3_aa: CASAPGALGNTIYF

clone_size: few
d_call: NA
j_call: TRBJ2-1
v_call: TRBV25-1
cdr3_nt: TGTGCCAGCAGTCCGATTTTTACCGGGACCGAGGGGTCCAATGAGCAGTTCTTC
cdr3_aa: CASSPIFTGTEGSNEQFF

clone_size: NA
d_call: TRBD1
j_call: TRBJ1-5
v_call: TRBV28
cdr3_nt: TGTGCCAGCAGTTTCGATGGTTTAGGGGGCTATCAGCCCCAGCATTTT
cdr3_aa: CASSFDGLGGYQPQHF